This entry features one T cell receptor beta chain sequence. Its antigen is still unknown. Germline values: CDR1 MGHRA, CDR2 YSYEKL. The J segment lost 5 bases and the V segment lost 3 bases, leaving 8 bases of the junction unmatched. CDR3 length: 15 residues. The data derive from a study of identical twins. Study findings and constraints: The conclusions drew on cross-sectional statistical analysis instead of tracking the same donors. Partly confounded zero-insertion analyses could result from invariant MAIT and iNKT cells. Sequences that were beta out-of-frame showed weaker excess twin sharing.

Each cDNA held unique molecular identifiers, and template switching gave it a universal primer site. TCRdb itself ran the 5' RACE reads through MiXCR, one entry per CDR3 protein. The data hold just over 450,000 distinct CDR3 sequences, with 14% observed a single time. These data are also associated with another study on yellow fever vaccine responses in identical twins.

The J gene is TRBJ2-3, the V gene TRBV4-1; TRBD2 matches 7 bases. Sequenced: CD4+ T cells sorted from blood. The receptor was derived from a woman in her late teens or twenties in good health. The CDR3 spells CASSHPHGREDTQYF. In DNA form, the CDR3 reads TGCGCCAGCAGCCACCCCCATGGGAGGGAAGATACGCAGTATTTT.